The next 10 T cell receptor beta chains were all read from a single sample in a study of T cell responses to AZD1222 COVID-19 vaccine. The method was immunoSEQ multiplex PCR; TCRdb's version includes in-frame clones alone and lacks a portion of them. The repertoire holds under 150,000 clones, roughly 88% seen once, with about 15% in the top ten. The sample consisted of peripheral blood, taken on day 0 of AZD1222 vaccination. These receptors were obtained from an adult in good health.

The CDR3, as DNA: TGTGCCAGCAGTTTCTCCGGGTCTAACTATGGCTACACCTTC. Its translation is CASSFSGSNYGYTF. V usage is TRBV28 and J usage is TRBJ1-2; D unclear. The CDR3 consists of 14 residues. The germline V gene encodes CDR1 MDHEN and CDR2 SYDVKM. The V end was cut by 3 bases, the J end by 0 bases, with 8 bases between.

The gene calls are TRBV20-1 and TRBJ1-2; possibly TRBD1 for D (6 bases). Germline CDR1 is DFQATT and CDR2 is SNEGSKA (reference sequence). V lost 3 bases to trimming and J lost 4 bases, with 9 bases between them. CDR3 length: 12 residues. The CDR3 region is CSASGGLYGYTF. DNA for the CDR3: TGCAGTGCTAGTGGGGGCCTCTATGGCTACACCTTC.

V and J are TRBV4-1 and TRBJ1-1; D might be TRBD1 (6 bases). This CDR3 comprises 14 residues. The germline CDR1 and CDR2 sequences are MGHRA and YSYEKL. V lost 8 bases to trimming and J lost 1 base, with 14 bases between them. In DNA form, the CDR3 reads TGCGCCAGCTATTCGGGACAAAGGAACACTGAAGCTTTCTTT. Residues: CASYSGQRNTEAFF.

V is TRBV19 and J is TRBJ2-1, with 7 bases aligning to TRBD2. Germline V gene lookup returns CDR1 LNHDA and CDR2 SQIVND (reference sequence). V lost 3 bases, J lost 0 bases, and 11 bases stayed unmatched. The CDR3 extends over 18 amino acids. The CDR3 DNA is TGTGCCAGTAGTATCCAGGCGGGACTAACCAGCTCCTACAATGAGCAGTTCTTC. Protein product: CASSIQAGLTSSYNEQFF.

The V call is TRBV6-6, the J call TRBJ1-1; D possibly corresponds to TRBD1 (5 bases). The CDR3 extends over 12 amino acids. The germline V and J ends were trimmed by 6 bases and 3 bases, with 8 bases remaining between them. Germline CDR1 reads MNHNY; CDR2 reads SVGAGI (reference sequence). The CDR3 region has the DNA TGTGCCAGCAGCCCAGGGTACACTGAAGCTTTCTTT. Its protein product is CASSPGYTEAFF.

V gene TRBV6-5 combines with J gene TRBJ2-7; 7 positions agree with TRBD2. The V gene end was trimmed by 6 bases and the J gene end by 2 bases; junction bases not matched to a gene: 7. Germline lookup yields CDR1 MNHEY and CDR2 SVGAGI. The CDR3 contains 14 residues. The CDR3 sequence: CASRGLAAPYEQYF. CDR3 nucleotide sequence: TGTGCCAGCAGAGGGCTAGCGGCGCCCTACGAGCAGTACTTC.

This chain joins TRBV30 and TRBJ1-4; D ambiguous. This CDR3 is 16 amino acids long. The V and J ends lost 2 bases and 0 bases respectively, with 13 bases between them. Germline CDR1 is GTSNPN and CDR2 is SVGIG (reference sequence). The CDR3 is CAWSWGRAATNEKLFF. For the CDR3, the DNA is TGTGCCTGGAGTTGGGGAAGGGCGGCAACTAATGAAAAACTGTTTTTT.

This clone is a singleton in its sample. This sequence joins TRBV10-3 and TRBJ1-2, with 10 bases that match TRBD1. Germline assignment: CDR1 ENHRY and CDR2 SYGVKD. V was clipped by 4 bases and J by 8 bases; unmatched bases: 7. CDR3 length: 14 amino acids. The CDR3: CAISVTGGGRGYTF. In nucleotides, the CDR3 is TGTGCCATCAGTGTGACAGGGGGCGGGAGGGGCTACACCTTC.

The CDR3 nucleotides are TGTGCCAGCAGTTTATCAGGGTTTGGCTATGGCTACACCTTC. This sequence encodes CASSLSGFGYGYTF. The chain is built from TRBV27 and TRBJ1-2; D gene unclear. Germline V gives CDR1 MNHEY, CDR2 SMNVEV (reference sequence). Trimming pared 0 bases from V and 4 bases from J, leaving 9 bases between. There are 14 residues in the CDR3.

The chain couples TRBV5-5 to TRBJ2-6; 7 bases are shared with TRBD1. The CDR3 spans 18 residues. The ends lost 4 bases at V and 0 bases at J; junction bases unmatched: 10. Germline CDR1 SGHKS, CDR2 YYEKEE (reference sequence). Here the CDR3 reads CASSPWGQPSSGANVLTF. The CDR3 nucleotides read TGTGCCAGCAGCCCCTGGGGACAGCCGAGCTCTGGGGCCAACGTCCTGACTTTC.